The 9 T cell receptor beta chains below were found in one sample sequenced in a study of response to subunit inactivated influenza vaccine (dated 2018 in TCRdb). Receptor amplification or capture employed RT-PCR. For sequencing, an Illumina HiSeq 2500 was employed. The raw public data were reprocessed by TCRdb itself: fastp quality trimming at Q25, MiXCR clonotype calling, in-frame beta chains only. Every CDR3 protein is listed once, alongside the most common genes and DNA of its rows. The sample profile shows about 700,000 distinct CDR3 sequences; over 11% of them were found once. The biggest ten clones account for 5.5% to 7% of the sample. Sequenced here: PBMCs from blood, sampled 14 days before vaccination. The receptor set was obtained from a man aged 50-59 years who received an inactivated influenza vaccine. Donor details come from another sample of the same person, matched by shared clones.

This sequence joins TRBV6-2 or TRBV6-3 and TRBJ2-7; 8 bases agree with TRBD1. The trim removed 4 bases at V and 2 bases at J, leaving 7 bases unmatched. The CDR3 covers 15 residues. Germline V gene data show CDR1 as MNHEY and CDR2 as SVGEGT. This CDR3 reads CASSSRTGRTYEQYF. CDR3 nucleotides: TGTGCCAGCAGTTCCAGGACAGGGCGGACCTACGAGCAGTACTTC.

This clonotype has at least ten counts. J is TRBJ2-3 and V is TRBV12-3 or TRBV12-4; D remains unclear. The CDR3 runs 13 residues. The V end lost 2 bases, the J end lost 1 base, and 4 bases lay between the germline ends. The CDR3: CASSLMGTDTQYF. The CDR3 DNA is TGTGCCAGCAGTTTAATGGGCACAGATACGCAGTATTTT.

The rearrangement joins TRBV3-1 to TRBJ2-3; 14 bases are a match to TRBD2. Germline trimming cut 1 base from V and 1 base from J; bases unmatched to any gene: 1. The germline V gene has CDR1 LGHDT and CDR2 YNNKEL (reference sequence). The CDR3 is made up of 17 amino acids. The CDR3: CASSQGGLAGGTDTQYF. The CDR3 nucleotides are TGTGCCAGCAGCCAAGGGGGACTAGCGGGAGGCACAGATACGCAGTATTTT.

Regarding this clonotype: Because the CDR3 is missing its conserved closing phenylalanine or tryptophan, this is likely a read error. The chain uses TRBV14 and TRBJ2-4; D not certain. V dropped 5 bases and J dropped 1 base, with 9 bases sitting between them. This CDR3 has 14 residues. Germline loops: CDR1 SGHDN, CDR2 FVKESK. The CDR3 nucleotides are TGTGCCAGCAGCAGGGCCGAGGCCAAAAACATTCAGTACCTC. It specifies CASSRAEAKNIQYL.

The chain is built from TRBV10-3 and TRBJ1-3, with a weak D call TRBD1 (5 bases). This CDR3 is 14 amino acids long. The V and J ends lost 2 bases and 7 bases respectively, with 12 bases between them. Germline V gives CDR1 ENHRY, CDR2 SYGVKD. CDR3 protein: CAISEAGLGNTIYF. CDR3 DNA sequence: TGTGCCATCAGTGAGGCGGGGCTCGGTAACACCATATATTTT.

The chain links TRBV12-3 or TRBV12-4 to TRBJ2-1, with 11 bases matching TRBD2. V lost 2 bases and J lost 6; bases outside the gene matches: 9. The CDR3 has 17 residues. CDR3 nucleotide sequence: TGTGCCAGCAGTTTAAGGAGGGGGACTAGCGGCCTCAATGAGCAGTTCTTC. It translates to CASSLRRGTSGLNEQFF.

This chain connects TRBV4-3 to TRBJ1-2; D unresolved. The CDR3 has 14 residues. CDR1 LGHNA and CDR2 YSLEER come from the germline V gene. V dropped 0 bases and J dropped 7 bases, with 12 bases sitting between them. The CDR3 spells CASSQESGRFGYTF. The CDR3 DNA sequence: TGCGCCAGCAGCCAAGAGTCAGGAAGATTTGGCTACACCTTC.

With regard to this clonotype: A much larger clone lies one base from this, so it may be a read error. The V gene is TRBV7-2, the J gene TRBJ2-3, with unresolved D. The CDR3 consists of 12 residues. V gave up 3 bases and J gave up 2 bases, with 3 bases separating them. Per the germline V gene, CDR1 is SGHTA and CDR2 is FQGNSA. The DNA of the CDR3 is TGTGCCAGCAGCTTCGTCACAGATACGCAGTATTTT. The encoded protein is CASSFVTDTQYF. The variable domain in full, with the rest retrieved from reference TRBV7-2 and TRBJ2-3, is GAGVSQSPSNKVTEKGKDVELRCDPISGHTALYWYRQSLGQGLEFLIYFQGNSAPDKSGLPSDRFSAERTGGSVSTLTIQRTQQEDSAVYLCASSFVTDTQYFGPGTRLTVL.

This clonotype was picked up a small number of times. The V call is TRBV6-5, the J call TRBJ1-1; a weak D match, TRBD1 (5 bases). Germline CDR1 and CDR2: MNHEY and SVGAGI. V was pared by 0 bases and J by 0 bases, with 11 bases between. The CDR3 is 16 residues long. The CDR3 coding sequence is TGTGCCAGCAGTTACTCCTGGGGACTGATGAACACTGAAGCTTTCTTT. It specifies CASSYSWGLMNTEAFF.